This T cell receptor (beta chain) was found in a study of cytomegalovirus exposure and HLA in healthy donors. Looked up from germline, CDR1 is SGHTA and CDR2 is FQGNSA. V shed 1 base and J 6 bases; nucleotides not matched to a gene: 7. This CDR3 has 15 residues. Study-wide points: TCR beta chains numbering 164 were designated cytomegalovirus-associated. TCR beta V- and J-gene trimming, according to a later analysis, was linked to a missense DCLRE1C variant. Per published accounts, TCR beta sequences correctly predicted the HLA-A and HLA-B alleles of most subjects.

PCR involved 60 Vbeta and 13 Jbeta primers. Under the authors' procedure: Per a later analysis, the number of unique TCR beta chains was some 82 million, of which about 11 million were shared. TCRdb's table, derived via immunoSEQ multiplex PCR, lists solely in-frame clones and lacks some. V and J calls and clone size are copied from that table; D and trimming were computed from the DNA. The data contain about 76,000 clones, approximately 72% of them singletons. Note on this clone: The antigen is not known.

J is TRBJ1-2 and V is TRBV7-2; 8 positions match TRBD1. This sequence was found in a woman aged 35 to 49 in good health and CMV-seropositive. Specimen: PBMCs. The CDR3 DNA sequence: TGTGCCAGCAGCTTAGTAGAGGGCAGGGGGCATGGCTACACCTTC. Translating it yields CASSLVEGRGHGYTF.